A single sample gave rise to the 26 T cell receptor beta chains below, sequenced in a study of blood T cells in healthy people across ages. PCR was performed a second time for about 7 to 11 cycles using a sample-barcoded 5' primer and a J-beta primer mix. TCRdb re-analysed the 5' RACE reads in MiXCR, keeping a single row per CDR3 protein. The data contain 1.5 million to 1.9 million distinct CDR3 sequences, 42% of them seen just once; the ten biggest clones take up 4%. The sample consisted of blood. The receptors were gathered from a woman aged 18-29 years in good health.

This chain uses TRBV20-1 with TRBJ2-7, with D maybe TRBD1 (5 bases). Trimming removed 3 bases at V and 0 bases at J, with 21 bases between. CDR1 and CDR2 (germline): DFQATT, SNEGSKA (reference sequence). CDR3 length equals 17 residues. CDR3 nucleotides: TGCAGTGCTAGCGGGTGGGTGGGGCGACCTAGCTCCTACGAGCAGTACTTC. Residues: CSASGWVGRPSSYEQYF.

This sequence joins TRBV25-1 and TRBJ1-4; D is ambiguous. There are 15 residues in the CDR3. The germline gives CDR1 MGHDK, CDR2 SYGVNS. V was pared by 1 base and J by 0 bases, with 6 bases between. CDR3 nucleotide sequence: TGTGCCAGCAGTGAATGGACGGCAACTAATGAAAAACTGTTTTTT. Translation: CASSEWTATNEKLFF. Supplemented by reference TRBV25-1 and TRBJ1-4, the full variable domain reads EADIYQTPRYLVIGTGKKITLECSQTMGHDKMYWYQQDPGMELHLIHYSYGVNSTEKGDLSSESTVSRIRTEHFPLTLESARPSHTSQYLCASSEWTATNEKLFFGSGTQLSVL.

The table lists this clonotype with a few counts. The chain employs TRBV18 and TRBJ2-3; D is unclear. The CDR3 is 13 residues long. Per germline, CDR1 KGHSH and CDR2 LQKENI. V lost 1 base to trimming and J lost 4 bases, with 6 bases between them. CDR3 nucleotide sequence: TGTGCCAGCTCACCACGACTTTCAGATACGCAGTATTTT. Amino acid sequence: CASSPRLSDTQYF.

This chain links TRBV12-3 or TRBV12-4 with TRBJ2-1; 8 bases align to TRBD2. CDR3 length: 13 amino acids. V shed 8 bases, J shed 9 bases, and the junction held 9 bases outside the gene matches. For the CDR3, the DNA is TGTGCCAGCGCCGGGACTAGTCCTCGTGAGCAGTTCTTC. Translation gives CASAGTSPREQFF.

In its sample, this clonotype was seen a few times. For the CDR3, the DNA is TGTGCCAGCAAGATATCCGGGACTAGCGGGAACCACGAGCAGTACTTC. This translates into CASKISGTSGNHEQYF. This chain connects TRBV12-3 or TRBV12-4 to TRBJ2-7, with 13 bases that match TRBD2. J lost 5 bases, V lost 7 bases, and 11 bases had no gene match. The CDR3 totals 16 residues.

This chain connects TRBV12-3 or TRBV12-4 to TRBJ1-4, with TRBD1 matching over 7 bases. There are 13 residues in the CDR3. CDR3 coding DNA: TGTGCGGCAGCCCGGGACAGTAATGAAAAACTGTTTTTT. Protein: CAAARDSNEKLFF.

The V and J genes are TRBV20-1 and TRBJ2-3; 7 bases are a match to TRBD2. There are 17 residues in the CDR3. Germline CDR1 and CDR2: DFQATT and SNEGSKA (reference sequence). V trimming: 1 base; J trimming: 2 bases; junction bases outside the gene matches: 12. The CDR3 protein is CSARGSGLPTTTDTQYF. CDR3 DNA sequence: TGCAGTGCTAGAGGATCGGGACTACCGACCACCACAGATACGCAGTATTTT.

This clonotype has a handful of counts. A read error is possible here, since a much larger clone lies one base away. V and J are TRBV9 and TRBJ2-5, with TRBD1 matching 8 bases. With 1 base clipped from V and 11 bases from J, the junction kept 7 bases outside the gene matches. Germline lookup yields CDR1 SGDLS and CDR2 YYNGEE. The CDR3 runs to 13 residues. CDR3 bases: TGTGCCAGCAGCGTACCGGGACAGGCGAAGCAGTACTTC. It encodes CASSVPGQAKQYF.

CDR3 residues: CSVEYRGRSGANVLTF. The CDR3 bases are TGCAGCGTTGAATACAGGGGTAGGTCTGGGGCCAACGTCCTGACTTTC. This chain links TRBV29-1 with TRBJ2-6; 7 nucleotides line up with TRBD1. From germline, CDR1 is SQVTM and CDR2 ANQGSEA. V was clipped by 2 bases and J by 1 base; unmatched bases: 5. The CDR3 runs to 16 residues.

The chain is built from TRBV11-2 and TRBJ1-4; 11 nucleotides line up with TRBD1. Germline loops: CDR1 SGHAT, CDR2 FQNNGV. The CDR3 is 15 residues long. V shed 3 bases and J 7 bases; nucleotides not matched to a gene: 4. The CDR3 spells CASSFRTGGGEKLFF. The CDR3, as DNA: TGTGCCAGCAGCTTTAGGACAGGGGGCGGTGAAAAACTGTTTTTT.

V and J are TRBV15 and TRBJ1-2, with 10 bases aligning to TRBD1. Germline-derived CDR1 and CDR2 are LNHNV and YYDKDF (reference sequence). CDR3 length: 15 residues. V lost 3 bases to trimming and J lost 7 bases; unmatched junction nucleotides: 8. The CDR3 sequence: CATSSDDRGLSGYTF. The CDR3 DNA is TGTGCCACCAGCAGTGATGACAGGGGGCTCTCTGGCTACACCTTC.

The chain uses TRBV5-1 and TRBJ2-3; D is uncertain. Trimming pared 1 base from V and 5 bases from J, leaving 5 bases between. The CDR3 has 12 residues. Germline CDR1 is SGHRS and CDR2 is YFSETQ. The CDR3 sequence: CASSLTIDTQYF. The CDR3 DNA sequence: TGCGCCAGCAGCTTGACTATAGATACGCAGTATTTT.

This clonotype was seen a few times. The rearrangement links TRBV6-2 or TRBV6-3 to TRBJ2-1; 12 bases match TRBD1. CDR1 MNHEY and CDR2 SVGEGT come from the germline V gene. CDR3 length: 17 amino acids. The junction had 15 bases not matched to a gene; V was cut back by 2 bases and J by 13 bases. This chain's CDR3 is CASSYPGTGGLLDLQFF. The CDR3 DNA reads TGTGCCAGCAGTTACCCCGGGACAGGGGGCCTTCTAGACTTACAGTTCTTC.

Only one count was recorded for this clonotype. The chain recombines TRBV6-5 with TRBJ2-1; 9 positions agree with TRBD2. TRBJ2-7 matches the DNA end more closely, so the J call is doubtful. The CDR3 consists of 14 residues. CDR1 is MNHEY and CDR2 is SVGAGI in the germline V gene. The CDR3 reads CASSAREGPNEQYF. CDR3 sequence (DNA): TGTGCCAGCAGTGCGCGGGAGGGCCCCAATGAGCAGTACTTC.

This clonotype has more than one count but fewer than ten. The CDR3, as DNA: TGTGCCAGCAGATACGTAGCGGGGTCCTACGAGCAGTACTTC. Translating gives CASRYVAGSYEQYF. The chain recombines TRBV6-2 or TRBV6-3 with TRBJ2-7; 8 nucleotides agree with TRBD2. With 6 bases clipped from V and 1 base from J, the junction kept 5 bases outside the gene matches. The CDR3 extends over 14 amino acids. Per the germline V gene, CDR1 is MNHEY and CDR2 is SVGEGT.

The J gene is TRBJ2-3, the V gene TRBV6-2 or TRBV6-3; D gene uncertain. In germline, CDR1 is MNHEY, CDR2 SVGEGT. The V and J ends lost 0 bases and 2 bases respectively, with 24 bases between them. The CDR3 has 20 amino acids. In nucleotides, the CDR3 is TGTGCCAGCAGTTACTCAAGCCAGGTCCCGAACGGAGATCTCACAGATACGCAGTATTTT. Amino acid sequence: CASSYSSQVPNGDLTDTQYF.

This clonotype was counted many times. The rearrangement uses TRBV7-2 and TRBJ2-7, with D possibly being TRBD1 (6 bases). Germline CDR1 and CDR2: SGHTA and FQGNSA. CDR3 size: 16 residues. The V end lost 1 base, the J end lost 5 bases, and 18 bases lay between the germline ends. Here the CDR3 reads CASSLESSGAIHEQYF. The CDR3 nucleotides are TGTGCCAGCAGCTTAGAATCTTCAGGGGCCATCCACGAGCAGTACTTC.

The CDR3 loop reads CAGILSGQGFPYSNQPQHF. As DNA, the CDR3 is TGTGCCGGCATCTTATCGGGACAGGGTTTTCCGTATAGCAATCAGCCCCAGCATTTT. The chain has TRBV25-1 and TRBJ1-5; TRBD1 aligns across 9 bases. The CDR3 is 19 residues long. The V segment lost 11 bases and the J segment 0 bases; nucleotides outside the gene matches: 20. The germline gives CDR1 MGHDK, CDR2 SYGVNS.

The chain recombines TRBV19 with TRBJ2-1, with 10 bases aligning to TRBD1. The CDR3 has 16 amino acids. Germline V gene sequence: CDR1 LNHDA, CDR2 SQIVND (reference sequence). Trimming took 6 bases from V and 4 from J; bases not matched to a gene: 9. In nucleotides, the CDR3 is TGTGCCAGTAGCCGACGACAGGGGGCGGTTTACAATGAGCAGTTCTTC. Protein: CASSRRQGAVYNEQFF.

This clonotype was found a few times. The chain combines TRBV12-3 or TRBV12-4 with TRBJ2-7; no reliable D call. Between the trimmed V and J ends, which lost 7 bases and 0 bases, there was a span of 13 bases. The CDR3 sequence is 14 residues long. The CDR3 bases are TGTGCCAGCACCTCCTTGAGCGACTCCTACGAGCAGTACTTC. Translating gives CASTSLSDSYEQYF.

The genes are TRBV20-1 and TRBJ1-4, with D possibly being TRBD1 (6 bases). The ends were cut back, 0 bases at V and 8 bases at J, with 28 bases in the middle. Looked up from germline, CDR1 is DFQATT and CDR2 is SNEGSKA (reference sequence). The CDR3 is made up of 19 amino acids. CDR3 coding DNA: TGCAGTGCTAGAGATTCGTCGGGACACCGGACCGGGGGGAGCGAAAAACTGTTTTTT. This encodes CSARDSSGHRTGGSEKLFF.

CDR3 DNA: TGCGGCTCTGGTAGTAGGGGAATTCCGCCTGAAGCTTTCTTT. This codes for CGSGSRGIPPEAFF. The V and J genes are TRBV29-1 and TRBJ1-1, with TRBD1 as a possible D gene (5 bases). The CDR3 loop spans 14 amino acids. Germline V gene lookup returns CDR1 SQVTM and CDR2 ANQGSEA.

In its sample, this clonotype was seen a few times. The V call is TRBV7-2, the J call TRBJ1-5; D perhaps matches TRBD1 (6 bases). Germline CDR1 reads SGHTA; CDR2 reads FQGNSA. Between the trimmed V and J ends, which lost 0 bases and 3 bases, there was a span of 9 bases. This CDR3 is built from 15 residues. CDR3 bases: TGTGCCAGCAGCTTAGCGGGGGCCCTCAATCAGCCCCAGCATTTT. It is translated as CASSLAGALNQPQHF. Full variable domain (rest looked up from reference TRBV7-2 and TRBJ1-5): GAGVSQSPSNKVTEKGKDVELRCDPISGHTALYWYRQSLGQGLEFLIYFQGNSAPDKSGLPSDRFSAERTGGSVSTLTIQRTQQEDSAVYLCASSLAGALNQPQHFGDGTRLSIL.

The CDR3 DNA is TGCAGCGTTATACTAGCGGATTCCTACAATGAGCAGTACTTC. Translation gives CSVILADSYNEQYF. This chain links TRBV29-1 with TRBJ2-1, with TRBD2 matching 8 bases. With the DNA end fitting TRBJ2-7 better, the J assignment may be wrong. Germline V gene sequence: CDR1 SQVTM, CDR2 ANQGSEA. This CDR3 region has 14 residues.

The chain employs TRBV20-1 and TRBJ2-1, with 14 bases that match TRBD2. The V gene end was trimmed by 4 bases and the J gene end by 3 bases; junction bases not matched to a gene: 5. Germline-derived CDR1 and CDR2 are DFQATT and SNEGSKA (reference sequence). The CDR3 runs 16 residues. The CDR3 protein is CSAKGLAGEIYNEQFF. Here the CDR3 DNA reads TGCAGTGCTAAGGGACTAGCGGGAGAAATCTACAATGAGCAGTTCTTC.

The gene calls are TRBV20-1 and TRBJ1-5, with D possibly TRBD1 on 5 matching bases. Germline assignment: CDR1 DFQATT and CDR2 SNEGSKA (reference sequence). V lost 0 bases, J lost 4 bases, and 13 bases lay in between. The CDR3 covers 15 residues. For the CDR3, the DNA is TGCAGTGCTAGAGATTGGGACGGGGATAATCAGCCCCAGCATTTT. The encoded protein is CSARDWDGDNQPQHF.